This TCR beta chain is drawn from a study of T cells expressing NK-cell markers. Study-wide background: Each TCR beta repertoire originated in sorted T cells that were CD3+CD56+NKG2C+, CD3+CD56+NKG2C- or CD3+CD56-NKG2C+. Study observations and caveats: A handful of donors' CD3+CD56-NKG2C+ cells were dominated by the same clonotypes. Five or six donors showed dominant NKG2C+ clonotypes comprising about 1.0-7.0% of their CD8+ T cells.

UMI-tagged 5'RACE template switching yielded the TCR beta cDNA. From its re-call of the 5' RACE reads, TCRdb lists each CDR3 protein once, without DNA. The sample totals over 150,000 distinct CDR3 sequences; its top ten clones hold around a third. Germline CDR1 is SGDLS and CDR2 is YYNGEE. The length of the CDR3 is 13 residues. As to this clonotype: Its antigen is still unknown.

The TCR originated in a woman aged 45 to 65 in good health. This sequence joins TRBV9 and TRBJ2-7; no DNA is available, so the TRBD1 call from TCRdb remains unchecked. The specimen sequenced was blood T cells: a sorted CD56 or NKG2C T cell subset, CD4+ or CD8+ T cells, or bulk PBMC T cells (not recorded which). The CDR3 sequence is CASSPPRGSEQYF. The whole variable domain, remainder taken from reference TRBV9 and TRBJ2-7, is DSGVTQTPKHLITATGQRVTLRCSPRSGDLSVYWYQQSLDQGLQFLIQYYNGEERAKGNILERFSAQQFPDLHSELNLSSLELGDSALYFCASSPPRGSEQYFGPGTRLTVT.